These 28 T cell receptor beta chains came from one sample sequenced in a study of cytomegalovirus exposure and HLA in healthy donors. The PCR made use of 60 Vbeta and 13 Jbeta primers. Clones were sequenced by immunoSEQ multiplex PCR, and TCRdb holds only the in-frame ones, with some missing. The sample includes about 120,000 clones, around 81% of them seen just once. The source material was PBMCs. The receptor source for this set is a woman aged 30 to 39 in good health and CMV-seronegative.

V usage is TRBV7-2 and J usage is TRBJ2-5; 15 nucleotides match TRBD2. The CDR3 loop spans 17 amino acids. J lost 5 bases, V lost 3 bases, and 7 bases had no gene match. Germline loops: CDR1 SGHTA, CDR2 FQGNSA. The CDR3 loop is CASSFPGLAGGRETQYF. CDR3 nucleotide sequence: TGTGCCAGCAGCTTTCCCGGACTAGCGGGAGGGCGCGAGACCCAGTACTTC.

This chain connects TRBV5-1 to TRBJ2-5; possibly TRBD2 for D (5 bases). Judging by the DNA end, TRBJ2-7 fits better; the J call may be wrong. Germline V gene data show CDR1 as SGHRS and CDR2 as YFSETQ. The CDR3 spans 18 residues. CDR3 DNA: TGCGCCAGCAGCTTGTCCCCGGGGTCTTCTAGTAACGGCTACGAGCAGTACTTC. It codes for CASSLSPGSSSNGYEQYF.

This clone was counted a few times. V gene TRBV27 combines with J gene TRBJ2-3, with unresolved D. The germline V gene encodes CDR1 MNHEY and CDR2 SMNVEV (reference sequence). This CDR3 has 16 amino acids. The germline V and J ends were trimmed by 5 bases and 2 bases, with 17 bases remaining between them. The CDR3 DNA is TGTGCCAGCAGTGGCAGGCTCCGTTTCATCACAGATACGCAGTATTTT. Protein: CASSGRLRFITDTQYF.

V usage is TRBV6-5 and J usage is TRBJ1-2; perhaps TRBD1 as D (6 bases). Germline CDR1 reads MNHEY; CDR2 reads SVGAGI. Trimming took off 4 bases at V and 0 bases at J, with 15 bases between the two ends. The CDR3 consists of 16 residues. CDR3 sequence reads: CASSFSGAVTNYGYTF. CDR3 in DNA: TGTGCCAGCAGTTTCTCAGGGGCCGTAACTAACTATGGCTACACCTTC.

The chain combines TRBV5-1 with TRBJ2-5, with a tentative D call TRBD2 (6 bases). Trimming cost V 5 bases and J 4 bases, with 24 bases left between them. Germline V lookup: CDR1 SGHRS, CDR2 YFSETQ. The CDR3 totals 17 residues. As DNA, the CDR3 is TGCGCCAGCAGGGTCCGGCGGGGAACTATCGCGGGAGAGACCCAGTACTTC. It specifies CASRVRRGTIAGETQYF.

This chain connects TRBV27 to TRBJ2-1; TRBD2 matches 7 bases. The ends lost 5 bases at V and 12 bases at J; junction bases unmatched: 13. Germline values: CDR1 MNHEY, CDR2 SMNVEV (reference sequence). The CDR3 is 14 amino acids. CDR3: CASSPGDRGVGQFF. The CDR3 DNA sequence: TGTGCCAGCAGTCCGGGGGACCGGGGGGTCGGGCAGTTCTTC.

The rearrangement joins TRBV28 to TRBJ1-5, with TRBD1 identical over 8 bases. Germline V gives CDR1 MDHEN, CDR2 SYDVKM. J lost 2 bases, V lost 5 bases, and 8 bases had no gene match. The CDR3 loop spans 16 amino acids. The CDR3 here is CASSARTGLGNQPQHF. The CDR3 DNA reads as TGTGCCAGCAGTGCTCGGACAGGGTTGGGCAATCAGCCCCAGCATTTT.

V usage is TRBV7-2 and J usage is TRBJ1-5; perhaps TRBD1 as D (5 bases). Trimming removed 7 bases from V and 0 bases from J, with 19 bases in between. In germline, CDR1 is SGHTA, CDR2 FQGNSA. This CDR3 has 17 residues. The CDR3 nucleotides are TGTGCCAGCACCCTTGGTTGGGGGGGAAATAGCAATCAGCCCCAGCATTTT. This encodes CASTLGWGGNSNQPQHF.

The genes are TRBV5-4 and TRBJ2-5; D gene unclear. The CDR3 consists of 15 residues. Germline V CDR1 and CDR2: SGHNT, YYREEE (reference sequence). Trimming took off 0 bases at V and 6 bases at J, with 15 bases between the two ends. The CDR3 DNA reads TGTGCCAGCAGCTTGGATAGTGGGCCCGGAAAGACCCAGTACTTC. Protein: CASSLDSGPGKTQYF.

The rearrangement uses TRBV5-6 and TRBJ2-5; tentatively, D is TRBD2 (5 bases). Trimming removed 2 bases from V and 2 bases from J, with 19 bases in between. Germline CDR1 and CDR2: SGHDT and YYEEEE. This CDR3 is built from 17 residues. CDR3: CASSFYKSSGFQETQYF. In nucleotides, the CDR3 is TGTGCCAGCAGCTTTTACAAGTCATCGGGGTTTCAAGAGACCCAGTACTTC.

This chain connects TRBV7-9 to TRBJ2-7; the match to TRBD2 covers 13 bases. J was trimmed by 6 bases and V by 8 bases; bases with no gene match: 10. This CDR3 comprises 15 residues. Germline values: CDR1 SEHNR, CDR2 FQNEAQ (reference sequence). For the CDR3, the DNA is TGTGCCAGCTCGAGGGGACTAGCGGGACGCGGCGAGCAGTACTTC. It is translated as CASSRGLAGRGEQYF.

V is TRBV7-9 and J is TRBJ1-5; no clear D gene. Germline-derived CDR1 and CDR2 are SEHNR and FQNEAQ (reference sequence). V shed 5 bases and J shed 4 bases, with 9 bases lying between them. This CDR3 has 13 residues. The CDR3 region has the DNA TGTGCCAGCAGCCTCGAGGCAAATCAGCCCCAGCATTTT. This gives the protein CASSLEANQPQHF.

The rearrangement links TRBV30 to TRBJ2-3; possible D gene TRBD2, 7 bases. Germline CDR1 reads GTSNPN; CDR2 reads SVGIG (reference sequence). The CDR3 contains 15 residues. Trimming shortened V by 5 bases and J by 1 base, and 16 bases separated the two germline ends. CDR3 nucleotides: TGTGCCTGGGCCGCGGGGGCCTGGGGCACAGATACGCAGTATTTT. Its translation: CAWAAGAWGTDTQYF.

This clone was observed a handful of times. V usage is TRBV6-1 and J usage is TRBJ1-5; 7 positions agree with TRBD1. This CDR3 has 15 amino acids. The V and J ends lost 1 base and 3 bases, in that order; junction bases with no gene match: 3. The V gene's germline CDR1 is MNHNS and CDR2 SASEGT. The CDR3: CASSEVGTANQPQHF. DNA for the CDR3: TGTGCCAGCAGTGAAGTGGGGACAGCCAATCAGCCCCAGCATTTT.

V is TRBV19 and J is TRBJ2-2; D is perhaps TRBD2 (6 bases). Germline assignment: CDR1 LNHDA and CDR2 SQIVND (reference sequence). V gave up 7 bases and J gave up 4 bases, with 10 bases separating them. There are 13 residues in the CDR3. The CDR3 here is CASIRESTGELFF. CDR3 DNA sequence: TGTGCCAGTATCCGGGAGAGCACCGGGGAGCTGTTTTTT.

The chain couples TRBV5-6 to TRBJ2-1; unclear D gene. CDR1 is SGHDT, CDR2 YYEEEE, per germline. Trimming cost V 0 bases and J 11 bases, with 9 bases left between them. The length of the CDR3 is 12 residues. Here the CDR3 reads CASSLATGKQFF. The DNA for the CDR3 is TGTGCCAGCAGCTTGGCGACTGGAAAGCAGTTCTTC.

In its sample, this clone was seen a few times. The J gene is TRBJ2-7, the V gene TRBV27; 13 bases are a match to TRBD2. The CDR3 loop spans 14 amino acids. Trimming removed 8 bases from V and 6 bases from J; junction bases left unmatched: 7. Germline values: CDR1 MNHEY, CDR2 SMNVEV (reference sequence). CDR3: CASQLAGGPREQYF. The CDR3 DNA is TGTGCCAGCCAACTAGCGGGAGGGCCACGCGAGCAGTACTTC.

In its sample, this clone was seen a few times. V and J are TRBV18 and TRBJ1-5; D is ambiguous. Germline CDR1 KGHSH, CDR2 LQKENI. The CDR3 runs to 15 residues. V was pared by 2 bases and J by 1 base, with 9 bases between. CDR3: CASSPEAVSNQPQHF. The DNA for the CDR3 is TGTGCCAGCTCACCAGAAGCCGTAAGCAATCAGCCCCAGCATTTT.

The chain is built from TRBV21-1 and TRBJ2-7; the tabulated D call, TRBD2, remains unverified against the DNA. TRBV21-1 is assigned pseudogene status. The CDR3 sequence is 20 residues long. The CDR3 DNA reads as TGTGCCAGCAGCAAACAAGTCGGGGGGGGCGGCGTGCTGAGCTCCTACGAGCAGTACTTC. Its translation: CASSKQVGGGGVLSSYEQYF.

This chain uses TRBV6-5 with TRBJ2-1; tentative D call: TRBD2 (6 bases). Trimming shortened V by 5 bases and J by 5 bases, and 7 bases separated the two germline ends. The CDR3 consists of 12 residues. Looked up from germline, CDR1 is MNHEY and CDR2 is SVGAGI. CDR3 amino acids: CASSREHNEQFF. In DNA, the CDR3 is TGTGCCAGCAGTCGGGAGCACAATGAGCAGTTCTTC.

The V and J genes are TRBV9 and TRBJ1-1, with TRBD1 matching over 9 bases. This CDR3 region has 16 residues. Losses at the gene ends were 0 bases for V and 8 bases for J; bases not matched to a gene: 11. Germline assignment: CDR1 SGDLS and CDR2 YYNGEE. The CDR3 nucleotides are TGTGCCAGCAGCGTAGGTGTTGGGACAGGGATCCCCGAAGCTTTCTTT. Translated: CASSVGVGTGIPEAFF.

Only a few counts were recorded for this clone. V gene TRBV4-1 combines with J gene TRBJ2-2, with D possibly TRBD1 on 5 matching bases. V gave up 7 bases and J gave up 0 bases, with 12 bases separating them. The CDR3 sequence is 15 residues long. Germline V gives CDR1 MGHRA, CDR2 YSYEKL. The DNA of the CDR3 is TGCGCCAGCAAATGGGGCGGATCGAACACCGGGGAGCTGTTTTTT. Its translation: CASKWGGSNTGELFF.

This chain connects TRBV19 to TRBJ2-2, with no clear D. Germline lookup yields CDR1 LNHDA and CDR2 SQIVND (reference sequence). V lost 0 bases and J 4 bases, leaving 15 bases between the germline ends. The CDR3 sequence is 17 residues long. The CDR3, as DNA: TGTGCCAGTAGTATAGATTCGGCAGGCCGGATCACCGGGGAGCTGTTTTTT. Amino acids: CASSIDSAGRITGELFF.

The chain combines TRBV11-3 with TRBJ2-7, with D maybe TRBD1 (6 bases). CDR1 is SGHNT and CDR2 is YENEEA in the germline V gene. The CDR3 spans 15 residues. V was shortened by 2 bases and J by 3 bases, with 14 bases between the two germline ends. CDR3 amino acids: CASSLRGDTIYEQYF. Written as DNA, the CDR3 is TGTGCCAGCAGCTTAAGAGGGGACACGATCTACGAGCAGTACTTC.

The chain joins TRBV10-1 to TRBJ1-2; 7 bases map to TRBD1. Germline V lookup: CDR1 WNHNN, CDR2 SYGVQD (reference sequence). V was clipped by 4 bases and J by 5 bases; unmatched bases: 7. CDR3 length: 14 residues. The CDR3 here is CASSVGGTDYGYTF. CDR3 nucleotide sequence: TGCGCCAGCAGTGTTGGCGGGACAGATTATGGCTACACCTTC.

The rearrangement joins TRBV5-1 to TRBJ2-4, with D tentatively TRBD1 (5 bases). Germline V CDR1 and CDR2: SGHRS, YFSETQ. V was cut by 4 bases and J by 3 bases, with 14 bases left in between. The CDR3 runs to 15 residues. The CDR3, as DNA: TGCGCCAGCAGCCCCTTTACAGGCAGCAAAAACATTCAGTACTTC. It specifies CASSPFTGSKNIQYF.

This clone appeared a single time. V gene TRBV27 combines with J gene TRBJ2-7; 8 nucleotides align to TRBD2. The CDR3 length is 15 residues. The germline CDR1 and CDR2 sequences are MNHEY and SMNVEV (reference sequence). J was trimmed by 0 bases and V by 1 base; bases with no gene match: 2. The CDR3 DNA follows: TGTGCCAGCAGTTTATTAGCGGGGATCTCCTACGAGCAGTACTTC. This codes for CASSLLAGISYEQYF.

V and J are TRBV6-1 and TRBJ2-7, with 10 positions matching TRBD1. The CDR3 has 14 residues. The trim removed 4 bases at V and 7 bases at J, leaving 7 bases unmatched. Germline V CDR1 and CDR2: MNHNS, SASEGT. CDR3: CASSVRDRGGEQYF. CDR3 sequence (DNA): TGTGCCAGCAGTGTCCGGGACAGGGGAGGAGAGCAGTACTTC.